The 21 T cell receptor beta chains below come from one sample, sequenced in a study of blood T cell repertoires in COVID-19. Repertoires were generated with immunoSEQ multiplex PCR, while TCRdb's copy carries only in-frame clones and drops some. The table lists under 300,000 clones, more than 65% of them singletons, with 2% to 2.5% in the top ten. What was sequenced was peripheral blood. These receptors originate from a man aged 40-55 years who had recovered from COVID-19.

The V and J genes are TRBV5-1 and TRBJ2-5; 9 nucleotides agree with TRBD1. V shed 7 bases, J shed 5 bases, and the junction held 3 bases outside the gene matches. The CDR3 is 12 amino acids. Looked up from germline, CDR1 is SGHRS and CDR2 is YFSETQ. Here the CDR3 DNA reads TGCGCCAGCGGACAGGGGCGCGAGACCCAGTACTTC. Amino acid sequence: CASGQGRETQYF.

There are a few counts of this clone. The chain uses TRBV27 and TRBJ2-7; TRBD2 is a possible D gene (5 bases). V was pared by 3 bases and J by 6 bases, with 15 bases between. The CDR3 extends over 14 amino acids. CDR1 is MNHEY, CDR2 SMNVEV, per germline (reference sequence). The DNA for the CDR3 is TGTGCCAGCAGTTTTTCGCGCGACGGAGGCGAGCAGTACTTC. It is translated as CASSFSRDGGEQYF.

CDR3 region: CASSQPPWGSGNEQFF. The DNA for the CDR3 is TGCGCCAGCAGCCAACCCCCCTGGGGGAGCGGGAATGAGCAGTTCTTC. The chain carries TRBV4-1 and TRBJ2-1, with D tentatively TRBD2 (6 bases). The CDR3 is 16 residues long. Deletions cut 2 bases from V and 7 bases from J, with 18 bases between. CDR1 and CDR2 (germline): MGHRA, YSYEKL.

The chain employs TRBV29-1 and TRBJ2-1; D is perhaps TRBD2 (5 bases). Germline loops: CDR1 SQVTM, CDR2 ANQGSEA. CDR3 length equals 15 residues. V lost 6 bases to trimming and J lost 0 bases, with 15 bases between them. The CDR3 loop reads CSVDPDLRSYNEQFF. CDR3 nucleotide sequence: TGCAGCGTCGACCCGGACTTACGCTCCTACAATGAGCAGTTCTTC.

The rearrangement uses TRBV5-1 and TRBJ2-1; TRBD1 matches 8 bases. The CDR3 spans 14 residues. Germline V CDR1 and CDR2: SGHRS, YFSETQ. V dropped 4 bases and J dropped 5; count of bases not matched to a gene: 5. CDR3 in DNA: TGCGCCAGCAGCCCGGGACAGGATCACAATGAGCAGTTCTTC. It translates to CASSPGQDHNEQFF.

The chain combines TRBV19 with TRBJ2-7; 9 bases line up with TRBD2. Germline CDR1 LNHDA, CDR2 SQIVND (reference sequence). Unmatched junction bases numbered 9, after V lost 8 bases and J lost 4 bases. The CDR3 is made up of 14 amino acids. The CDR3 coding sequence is TGTGCCAGTGCAGTAGCGGGAGCTGCTTACGAGCAGTACTTC. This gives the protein CASAVAGAAYEQYF.

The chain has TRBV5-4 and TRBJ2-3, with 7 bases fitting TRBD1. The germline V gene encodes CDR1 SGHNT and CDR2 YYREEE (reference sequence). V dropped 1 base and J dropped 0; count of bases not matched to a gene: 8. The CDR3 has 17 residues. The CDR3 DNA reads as TGTGCCAGCAGCTTGTTTATAGGGGGCTCTAGCACAGATACGCAGTATTTT. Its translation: CASSLFIGGSSTDTQYF.

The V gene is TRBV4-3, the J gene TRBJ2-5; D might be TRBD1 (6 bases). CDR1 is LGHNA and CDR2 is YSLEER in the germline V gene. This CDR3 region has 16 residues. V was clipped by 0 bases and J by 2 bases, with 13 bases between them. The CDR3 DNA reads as TGCGCCAGCAGCCAAGATGGATCAGGGGCTCAAGAGACCCAGTACTTC. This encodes CASSQDGSGAQETQYF.

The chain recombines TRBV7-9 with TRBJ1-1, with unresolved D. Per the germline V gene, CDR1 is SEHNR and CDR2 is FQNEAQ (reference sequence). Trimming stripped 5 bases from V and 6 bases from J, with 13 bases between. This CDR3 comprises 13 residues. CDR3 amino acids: CASSPSGGAEAFF. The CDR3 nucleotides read TGTGCCAGCAGCCCTTCCGGAGGCGCTGAAGCTTTCTTT.

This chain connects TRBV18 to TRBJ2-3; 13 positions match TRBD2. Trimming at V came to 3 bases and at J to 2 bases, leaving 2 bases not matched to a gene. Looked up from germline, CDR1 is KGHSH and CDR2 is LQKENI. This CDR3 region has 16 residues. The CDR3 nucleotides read TGTGCCAGCTCACCCGGGACTAGCGGGGTCACAGATACGCAGTATTTT. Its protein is CASSPGTSGVTDTQYF.

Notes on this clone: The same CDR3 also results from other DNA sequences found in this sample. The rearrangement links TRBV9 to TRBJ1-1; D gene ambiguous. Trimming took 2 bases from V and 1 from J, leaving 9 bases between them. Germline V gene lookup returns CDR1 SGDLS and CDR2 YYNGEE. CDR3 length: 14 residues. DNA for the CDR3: TGTGCCAGCAGCGTTACGGGAGGGAACACTGAAGCTTTCTTT. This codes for CASSVTGGNTEAFF.

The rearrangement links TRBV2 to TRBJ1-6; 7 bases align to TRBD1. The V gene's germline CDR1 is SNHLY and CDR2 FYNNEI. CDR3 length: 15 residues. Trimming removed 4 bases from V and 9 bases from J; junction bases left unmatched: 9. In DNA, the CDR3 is TGTGCCAGCAGTGGGACCGGGACAGCTGGTTCACCCCTCCACTTT. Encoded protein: CASSGTGTAGSPLHF.

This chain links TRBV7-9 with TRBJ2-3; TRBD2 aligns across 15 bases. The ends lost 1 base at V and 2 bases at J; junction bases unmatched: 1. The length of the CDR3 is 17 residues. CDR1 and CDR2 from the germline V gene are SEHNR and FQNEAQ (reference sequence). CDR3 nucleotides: TGTGCCAGCAGCTTAGGGACTAGCGGGGGGGACACAGATACGCAGTATTTT. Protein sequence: CASSLGTSGGDTDTQYF. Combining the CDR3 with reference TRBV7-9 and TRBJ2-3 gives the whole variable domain DTGVSQNPRHKITKRGQNVTFRCDPISEHNRLYWYRQTLGQGPEFLTYFQNEAQLEKSRLLSDRFSAERPKGSFSTLEIQRTEQGDSAMYLCASSLGTSGGDTDTQYFGPGTRLTVL.

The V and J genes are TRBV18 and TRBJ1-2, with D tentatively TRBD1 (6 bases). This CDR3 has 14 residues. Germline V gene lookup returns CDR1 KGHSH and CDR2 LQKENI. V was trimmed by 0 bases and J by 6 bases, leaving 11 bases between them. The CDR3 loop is CASSPPQGRHGYTF. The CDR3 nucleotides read TGTGCCAGCTCACCACCGCAGGGGCGCCATGGCTACACCTTC.

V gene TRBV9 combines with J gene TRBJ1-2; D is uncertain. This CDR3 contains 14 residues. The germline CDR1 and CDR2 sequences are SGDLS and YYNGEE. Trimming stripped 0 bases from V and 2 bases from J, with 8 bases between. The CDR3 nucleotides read TGTGCCAGCAGCGTAGCTGAAGCGAACTATGGCTACACCTTC. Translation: CASSVAEANYGYTF.

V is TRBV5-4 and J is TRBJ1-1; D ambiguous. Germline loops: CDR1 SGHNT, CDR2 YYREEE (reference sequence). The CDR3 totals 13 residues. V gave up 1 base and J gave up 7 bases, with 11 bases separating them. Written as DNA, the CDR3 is TGTGCCAGCAGCTTGTACGGGATACATGAAGCTTTCTTT. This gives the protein CASSLYGIHEAFF.

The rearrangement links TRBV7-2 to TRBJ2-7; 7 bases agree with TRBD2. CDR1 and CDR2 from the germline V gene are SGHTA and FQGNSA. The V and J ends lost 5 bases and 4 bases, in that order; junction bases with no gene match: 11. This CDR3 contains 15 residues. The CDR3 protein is CASSPRGISGYEQYF. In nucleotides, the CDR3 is TGTGCCAGCAGCCCCCGGGGAATTAGCGGGTACGAGCAGTACTTC. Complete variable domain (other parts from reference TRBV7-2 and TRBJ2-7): GAGVSQSPSNKVTEKGKDVELRCDPISGHTALYWYRQSLGQGLEFLIYFQGNSAPDKSGLPSDRFSAERTGGSVSTLTIQRTQQEDSAVYLCASSPRGISGYEQYFGPGTRLTVT.

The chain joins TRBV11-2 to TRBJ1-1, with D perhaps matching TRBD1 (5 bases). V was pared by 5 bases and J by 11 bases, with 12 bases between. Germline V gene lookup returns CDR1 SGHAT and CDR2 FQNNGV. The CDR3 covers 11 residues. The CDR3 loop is CASSHSRGAFF. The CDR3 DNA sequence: TGTGCCAGCAGCCACTCCCGGGGGGCTTTCTTT.

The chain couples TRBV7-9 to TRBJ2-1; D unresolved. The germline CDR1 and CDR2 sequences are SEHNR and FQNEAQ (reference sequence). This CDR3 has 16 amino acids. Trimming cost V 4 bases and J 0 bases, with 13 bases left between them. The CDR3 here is CASSSSADSSYNEQFF. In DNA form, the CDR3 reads TGTGCCAGCAGCTCAAGCGCCGATAGCTCCTACAATGAGCAGTTCTTC.

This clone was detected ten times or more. CDR3 loop: CASSADRGINQPQHF. DNA of the CDR3: TGTGCCAGCAGCGCGGACAGGGGGATCAATCAGCCCCAGCATTTT. This chain connects TRBV7-8 to TRBJ1-5, with TRBD1 matching 10 bases. V trimming: 5 bases; J trimming: 3 bases; junction bases outside the gene matches: 4. There are 15 residues in the CDR3. Germline-derived CDR1 and CDR2 are SGHVS and FQNEAQ.

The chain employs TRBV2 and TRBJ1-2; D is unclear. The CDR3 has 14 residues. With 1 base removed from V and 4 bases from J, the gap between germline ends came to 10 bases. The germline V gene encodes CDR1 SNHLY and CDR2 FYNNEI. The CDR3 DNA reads TGTGCCAGCAGTGAAGAGCCGCGAATCTATGGCTACACCTTC. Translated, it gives CASSEEPRIYGYTF. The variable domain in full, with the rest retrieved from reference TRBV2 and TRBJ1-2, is EPEVTQTPSHQVTQMGQEVILRCVPISNHLYFYWYRQILGQKVEFLVSFYNNEISEKSEIFDDQFSVERPDGSNFTLKIRSTKLEDSAMYFCASSEEPRIYGYTFGSGTRLTVV.